These T cell receptor beta chains were read from a single sample in a study of immune cell composition in non-small cell lung cancer. Measured with immunoSEQ multiplex PCR; TCRdb has only the in-frame clones, and not every one. The sample holds 1,000 or so clones, 60% to 85% seen once. The material sequenced was non-adjacent lung tissue. The receptors here all came from a human donor with non-small cell lung cancer. CDR3s include the opening cysteine and the closing phenylalanine or tryptophan. A D gene is named only where the DNA matches it firmly. Clone size is not always given. Where it is, it says once, few, many or a class for expanded clones.

J gene	D gene	V gene	clone size	CDR3 DNA	CDR3 protein
TRBJ1-3	-	TRBV21-1	few	TGTGCCACCCTGGGACAGGGGACCTCTGGAAACACCATATATTTT	CATLGQGTSGNTIYF
TRBJ1-1	TRBD1	TRBV28	-	TGTGCCAGCAGTTTATATGGCAGGGGGGATACTGAAGCTTTCTTT	CASSLYGRGDTEAFF
TRBJ1-1	TRBD1	TRBV6-1	-	TGTGCCAGCAGTGAAGCTTGGACAGGGGCCTTGAACACTGAAGCTTTCTTT	CASSEAWTGALNTEAFF
TRBJ1-1	TRBD1	TRBV4-3	-	TGCGCCAGCAGCCAAGATTTCGGGACAGGGGTTCTGAAGACTGAAGCTTTCTTT	CASSQDFGTGVLKTEAFF
TRBJ1-2	TRBD1	TRBV5-5	-	TGTGCCAGCAGCCGGGTAACAGGGGCGGGCTACACCTTC	CASSRVTGAGYTF
TRBJ1-5	-	TRBV5-8	-	TGTGCCAGCAGCTTGCTGCAGAACAATCAGCCCCAGCATTTT	CASSLLQNNQPQHF
TRBJ2-7	-	TRBV20-1	-	TGCAGTGCTAGACAGGGGTTCGAGCAGTACTTC	CSARQGFEQYF
TRBJ2-7	-	TRBV29-1	-	TGCAGCGTTCGCACTAGCTTCCACGAGCAGTACTTC	CSVRTSFHEQYF
TRBJ2-7	-	TRBV7-6	-	TGTGCCAGCAGCTCGCGGTGGGAGCAGGAGGGGCAGTACTTC	CASSSRWEQEGQYF
TRBJ2-3	-	TRBV7-9	-	TGTGCCAGCAGCTCTACGGGGGAGACTGTGGCTACGCAGTATTTT	CASSSTGETVATQYF
TRBJ2-1	-	TRBV2	few	TGTGCCAGCAGGGCGGGGCCGTACAATGAGCAGTTCTTC	CASRAGPYNEQFF
TRBJ2-3	-	TRBV10-1	-	TGCGCCAGCAGTGAGTCCCTCGCGGATACGCAGTATTTT	CASSESLADTQYF
TRBJ2-2	TRBD2	TRBV11-2	-	TGTGCCAGCAGCTTAACTAGCGGGGCCGTGAACACCGGGGAGCTGTTTTTT	CASSLTSGAVNTGELFF
TRBJ2-5	TRBD2	TRBV6-1	-	TGTGCCAGCAGTGAATTAGCGGGGGGGCCCCAAGAGACCCAGTACTTC	CASSELAGGPQETQYF
TRBJ2-1	TRBD2	TRBV11-3	once	TGTGCCAGCAGCTTTCAGGGAGGGAATGAGCAGTTCTTC	CASSFQGGNEQFF
TRBJ1-1	-	TRBV7-2	-	TGTGCCAGCAGCTTAAGTTCAGGGAACACTGAAGCTTTCTTT	CASSLSSGNTEAFF
TRBJ2-1	-	TRBV5-4	-	TGTGCCAGCAGCCCCCAGGGTTCAAATGAGCAGTTCTTC	CASSPQGSNEQFF
TRBJ2-7	-	TRBV6-1	once	TGTGCCAGCAGTGAACCCGGGTTCACCTACGAGCAGTACTTC	CASSEPGFTYEQYF
TRBJ2-6	TRBD1	TRBV9	-	TGTGCCAGCAGCGTAGATCCCCAAAGACAGGGATCGACCTCTGGGGCCAACGTCCTGACTTTC	CASSVDPQRQGSTSGANVLTF
TRBJ1-1	-	TRBV19	-	TGTGCCAGCTCCCTCGGGAGGGTGAACACTGAAGCTTTCTTT	CASSLGRVNTEAFF
TRBJ1-5	-	TRBV6-1	few	TGTGCCAGCTCGCGGGGGGGGTGGCAGCCCCAGCATTTT	CASSRGGWQPQHF
TRBJ1-5	-	TRBV28	few	TGTGCCAGCAGTCGGGGGAATAGCAATCAGCCCCAGCATTTT	CASSRGNSNQPQHF
TRBJ2-2	TRBD1	TRBV11-1	-	TGTGCCAGCACCCAGGTACAGGGGAGCACCGGGGAGCTGTTTTTT	CASTQVQGSTGELFF
TRBJ1-2	-	TRBV5-6	-	TGTGCCAGCAGCTTGGAGGCACCCGGGGGCTACACCTTC	CASSLEAPGGYTF
TRBJ1-2	-	TRBV10-3	-	TGTGCCAGCACTAATCAGGGTTGGGATGGCTACACCTTC	CASTNQGWDGYTF
TRBJ2-5	TRBD1	TRBV4-2	-	TGTGCCAGCAGCCAAGTACAGGGGGTACGGGAGACCCAGTACTTC	CASSQVQGVRETQYF
TRBJ2-3	TRBD1	TRBV29-1	few	TGCAGCGCGGGACAGGAGAGACTCACAGATACGCAGTATTTT	CSAGQERLTDTQYF
TRBJ1-6	-	TRBV7-9	-	TGTGCCCTGGACTTAGTCGATCCTCGAATCGGTCGTGCCCTCCACTTT	CALDLVDPRIGRALHF
TRBJ1-4	-	TRBV18	few	TGTGCCAGCTCACCACTGAGAGCAACTAATGAAAAACTGTTTTTT	CASSPLRATNEKLFF
TRBJ2-1	-	TRBV7-1	-	TGTGCCAGCAGCTTACAGTCGACAGACCGCGTCAATGAGCAGTTCTTC	CASSLQSTDRVNEQFF
TRBJ2-5	-	TRBV18	-	TGTGCCAGCTCACCCTCTGCAGGGTTGGAGACCCAGTACTTC	CASSPSAGLETQYF
TRBJ1-6	-	TRBV30	once	TGTGCCTGGAGTCGATTCAGGGGATCGAATAATTCACCCCTCCACTTT	CAWSRFRGSNNSPLHF
TRBJ2-1	TRBD2	TRBV6-1	-	TGTGCCAGCAAAAGCGGGGGATCATACAATGAGCAGTTCTTC	CASKSGGSYNEQFF
TRBJ2-1	TRBD1	TRBV11-2	once	TGTGCCAGCAGCCGGGTCCCGACAGGGGGCAGCGATGAGCAGTTCTTC	CASSRVPTGGSDEQFF
TRBJ1-1	-	TRBV6-6	few	TGTGCCAGCAGACCCGGCAGGGAGAACACTGAAGCTTTCTTT	CASRPGRENTEAFF
TRBJ1-3	-	TRBV18	-	TGTGCCAGCTCACCAGGGGGCGGAAACACCATATATTTT	CASSPGGGNTIYF
TRBJ1-2	-	TRBV4-2	-	TGTGCCAGCAGCCAAGATCCGGGGGACGGCTACACCTTC	CASSQDPGDGYTF
TRBJ1-5	-	TRBV30	-	TGTGCCTGGAGTACAGGGTATGGGGAGAGTCCGGCGCATTTT	CAWSTGYGESPAHF
TRBJ2-2	-	TRBV6-4	once	TGTGCCAGCAGTGACTCGAGGAGGCACTCCACCGGGGAGCTGTTTTTT	CASSDSRRHSTGELFF